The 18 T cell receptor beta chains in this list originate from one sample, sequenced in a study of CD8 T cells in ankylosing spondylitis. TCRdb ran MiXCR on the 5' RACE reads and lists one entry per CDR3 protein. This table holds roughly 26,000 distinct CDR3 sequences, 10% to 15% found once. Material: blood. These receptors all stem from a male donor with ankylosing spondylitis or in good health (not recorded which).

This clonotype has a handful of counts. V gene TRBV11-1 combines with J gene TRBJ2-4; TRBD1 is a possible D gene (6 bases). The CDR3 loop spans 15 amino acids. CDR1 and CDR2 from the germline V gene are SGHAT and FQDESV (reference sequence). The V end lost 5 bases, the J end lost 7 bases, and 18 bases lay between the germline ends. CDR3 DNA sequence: TGTGCCAGCAGCGAATTGGGCAGGGGATCGAACATTCAGTACTTC. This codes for CASSELGRGSNIQYF.

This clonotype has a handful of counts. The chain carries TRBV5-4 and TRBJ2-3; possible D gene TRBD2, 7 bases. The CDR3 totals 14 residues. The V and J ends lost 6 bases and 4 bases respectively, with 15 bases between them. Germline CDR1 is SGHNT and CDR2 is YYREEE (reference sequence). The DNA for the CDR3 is TGTGCCAGCATCCCCCGGGGGGCCCCAGATACGCAGTATTTT. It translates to CASIPRGAPDTQYF.

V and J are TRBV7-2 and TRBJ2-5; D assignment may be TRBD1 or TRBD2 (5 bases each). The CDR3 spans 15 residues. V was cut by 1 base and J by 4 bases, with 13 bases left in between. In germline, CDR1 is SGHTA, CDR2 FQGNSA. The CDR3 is CASSLGGERTETQYF. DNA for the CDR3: TGTGCCAGCAGCTTAGGAGGGGAAAGAACAGAGACCCAGTACTTC.

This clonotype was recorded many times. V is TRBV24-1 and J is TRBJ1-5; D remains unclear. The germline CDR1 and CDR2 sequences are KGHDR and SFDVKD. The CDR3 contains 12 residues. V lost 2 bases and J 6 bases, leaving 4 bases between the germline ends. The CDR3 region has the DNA TGTGCCACCAGTGATTCCGGTCAGCCCCAGCATTTT. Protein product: CATSDSGQPQHF.

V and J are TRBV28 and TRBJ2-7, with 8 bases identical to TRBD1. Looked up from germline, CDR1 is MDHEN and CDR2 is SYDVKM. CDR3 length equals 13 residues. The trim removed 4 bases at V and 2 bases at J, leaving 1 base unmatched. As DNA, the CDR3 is TGTGCCAGCAGTTGGACAGGGACCTACGAGCAGTACGTC. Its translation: CASSWTGTYEQYV.

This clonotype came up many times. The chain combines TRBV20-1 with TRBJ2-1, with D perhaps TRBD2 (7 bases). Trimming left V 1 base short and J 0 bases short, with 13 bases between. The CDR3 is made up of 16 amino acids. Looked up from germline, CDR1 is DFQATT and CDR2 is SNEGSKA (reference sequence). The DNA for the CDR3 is TGCAGTGCTAGAGCGGGGGGCATTACCTCCTACAATGAGCAGTTCTTC. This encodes CSARAGGITSYNEQFF.

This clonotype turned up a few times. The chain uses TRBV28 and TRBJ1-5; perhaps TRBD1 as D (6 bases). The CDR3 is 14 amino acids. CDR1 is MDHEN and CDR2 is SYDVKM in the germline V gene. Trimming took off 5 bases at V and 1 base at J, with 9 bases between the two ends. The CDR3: CASSADRSNQPQHF. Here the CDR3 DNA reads TGTGCCAGCAGTGCGGACAGAAGCAATCAGCCCCAGCATTTT. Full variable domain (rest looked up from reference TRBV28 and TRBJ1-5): DVKVTQSSRYLVKRTGEKVFLECVQDMDHENMFWYRQDPGLGLRLIYFSYDVKMKEKGDIPEGYSVSREKKERFSLILESASTNQTSMYLCASSADRSNQPQHFGDGTRLSIL.

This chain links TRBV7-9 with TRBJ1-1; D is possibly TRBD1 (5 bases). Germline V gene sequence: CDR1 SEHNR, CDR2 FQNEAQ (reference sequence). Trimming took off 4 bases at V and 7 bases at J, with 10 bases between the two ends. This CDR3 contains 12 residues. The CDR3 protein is CASSSLGGEAFF. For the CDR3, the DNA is TGTGCCAGCAGCTCATTGGGGGGTGAAGCTTTCTTT.

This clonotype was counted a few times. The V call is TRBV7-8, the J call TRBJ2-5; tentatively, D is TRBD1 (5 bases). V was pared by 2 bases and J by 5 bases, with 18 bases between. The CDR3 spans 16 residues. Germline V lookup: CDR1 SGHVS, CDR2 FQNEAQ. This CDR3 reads CASSLKSPGMVETQYF. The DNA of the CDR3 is TGTGCCAGCAGCTTAAAGTCCCCAGGGATGGTGGAGACCCAGTACTTC.

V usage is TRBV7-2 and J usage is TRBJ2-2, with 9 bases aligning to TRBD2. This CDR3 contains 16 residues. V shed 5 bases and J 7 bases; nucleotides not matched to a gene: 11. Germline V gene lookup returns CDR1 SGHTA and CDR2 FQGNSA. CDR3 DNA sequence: TGTGCCAGCAGCCCCCTGGTAGCGGGGGCCGGCGGGGAGCTGTTTTTT. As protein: CASSPLVAGAGGELFF.

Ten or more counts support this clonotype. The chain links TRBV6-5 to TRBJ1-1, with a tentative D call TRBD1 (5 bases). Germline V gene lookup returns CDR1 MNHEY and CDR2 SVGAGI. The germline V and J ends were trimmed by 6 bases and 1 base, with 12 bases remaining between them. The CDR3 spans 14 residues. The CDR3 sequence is CASSPGLGNTEAFF. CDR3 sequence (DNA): TGTGCCAGCAGCCCGGGACTAGGGAACACTGAAGCTTTCTTT.

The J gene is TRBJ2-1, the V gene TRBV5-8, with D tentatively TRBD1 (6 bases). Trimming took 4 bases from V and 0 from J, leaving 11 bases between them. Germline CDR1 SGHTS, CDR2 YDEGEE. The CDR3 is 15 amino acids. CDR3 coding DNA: TGTGCCAGCAGCGCAACAGGGAGCTCCTACAATGAGCAGTTCTTC. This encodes CASSATGSSYNEQFF.

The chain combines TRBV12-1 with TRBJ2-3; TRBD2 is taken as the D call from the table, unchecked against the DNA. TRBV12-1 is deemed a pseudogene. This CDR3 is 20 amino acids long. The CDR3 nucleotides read TGTGCCAGCAGCTATCCCCTGGAGACTAGCGGGGGGATATCTGCAGATACGCAGTATTTT. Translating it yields CASSYPLETSGGISADTQYF.

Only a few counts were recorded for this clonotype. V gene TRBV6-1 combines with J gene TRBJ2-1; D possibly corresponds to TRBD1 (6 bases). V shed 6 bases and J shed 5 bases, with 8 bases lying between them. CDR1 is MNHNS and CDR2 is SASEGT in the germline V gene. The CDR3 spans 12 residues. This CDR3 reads CASSRTDNEQFF. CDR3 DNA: TGTGCCAGCAGCCGGACAGACAATGAGCAGTTCTTC.

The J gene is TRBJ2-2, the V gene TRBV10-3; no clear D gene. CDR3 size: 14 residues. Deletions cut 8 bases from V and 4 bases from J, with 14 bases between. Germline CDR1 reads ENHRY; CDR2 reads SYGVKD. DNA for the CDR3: TGTGCCATCCGGCAGGACGGTGGCACCGGGGAGCTGTTTTTT. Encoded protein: CAIRQDGGTGELFF.

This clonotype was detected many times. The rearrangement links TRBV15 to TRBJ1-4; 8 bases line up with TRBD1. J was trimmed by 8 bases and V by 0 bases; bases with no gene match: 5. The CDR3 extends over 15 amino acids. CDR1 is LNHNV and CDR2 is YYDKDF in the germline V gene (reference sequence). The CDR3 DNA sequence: TGTGCCACCAGCAGAGAGCAGGGGGCAAACGAAAAACTGTTTTTT. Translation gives CATSREQGANEKLFF.

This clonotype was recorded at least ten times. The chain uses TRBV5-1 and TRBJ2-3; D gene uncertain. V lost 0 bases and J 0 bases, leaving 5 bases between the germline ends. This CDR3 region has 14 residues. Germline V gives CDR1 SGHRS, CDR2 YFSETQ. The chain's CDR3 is CASSLVESTDTQYF. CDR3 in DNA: TGCGCCAGCAGCTTGGTGGAGAGCACAGATACGCAGTATTTT. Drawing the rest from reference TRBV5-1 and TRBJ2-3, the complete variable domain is KAGVTQTPRYLIKTRGQQVTLSCSPISGHRSVSWYQQTPGQGLQFLFEYFSETQRNKGNFPGRFSGRQFSNSRSEMNVSTLELGDSALYLCASSLVESTDTQYFGPGTRLTVL.

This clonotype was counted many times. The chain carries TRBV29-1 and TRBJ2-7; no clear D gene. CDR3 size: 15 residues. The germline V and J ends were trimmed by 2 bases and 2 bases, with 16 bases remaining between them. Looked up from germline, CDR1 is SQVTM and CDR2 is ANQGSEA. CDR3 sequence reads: CSVELKATATYEQYF. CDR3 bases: TGCAGCGTTGAATTGAAAGCGACTGCTACCTACGAGCAGTACTTC.